These 28 T cell receptor beta chains share one sample of origin, sequenced in a study of T-cell memory formation after mild COVID-19. TCRdb processed the 5' RACE reads anew with MiXCR; each CDR3 protein has one entry. The repertoire includes some 210,000 distinct CDR3 sequences, about 11% of them detected once, and under 3.5% sits in the top ten. The material sequenced was PBMCs or a T cell subset sorted from them (not recorded which). These receptors were taken from a man younger than 35 who had mild COVID-19 (a few samples of this study predate the infection). Cell type and time point are not known.

This rearrangement joins TRBV7-9 to TRBJ2-5, with TRBD2 identical over 10 bases. J was trimmed by 2 bases and V by 5 bases; bases with no gene match: 8. CDR1 is SEHNR and CDR2 is FQNEAQ in the germline V gene (reference sequence). This CDR3 is 16 amino acids long. CDR3 nucleotide sequence: TGTGCCAGCAGCGCCTCCGGGACTAGCGTTCAAGAGACCCAGTACTTC. It translates to CASSASGTSVQETQYF.

This clonotype occurred many times. This rearrangement joins TRBV7-2 to TRBJ1-6; no clear D. Trimming took off 2 bases at V and 8 bases at J, with 13 bases between the two ends. There are 15 residues in the CDR3. The V gene's germline CDR1 is SGHTA and CDR2 FQGNSA. CDR3 region: CASSLTAVGDSPLHF. CDR3 nucleotides: TGTGCCAGCAGCTTAACGGCGGTTGGCGATTCACCCCTCCACTTT.

This chain joins TRBV4-3 and TRBJ1-3; the D is unclear. With 4 bases removed from V and 0 bases from J, the gap between germline ends came to 16 bases. Germline V gene lookup returns CDR1 LGHNA and CDR2 YSLEER. The CDR3 length is 17 residues. In DNA, the CDR3 is TGCGCCAGCAGCCCCACGCTGGGAGCGAACTCTGGAAACACCATATATTTT. Translated: CASSPTLGANSGNTIYF.

The sample holds a few counts of this clonotype. The gene calls are TRBV5-1 and TRBJ2-2; either TRBD1 or TRBD2 may fit D (5 bases each). Germline loops: CDR1 SGHRS, CDR2 YFSETQ. The CDR3 length is 16 residues. Trimming cost V 2 bases and J 4 bases, with 15 bases left between them. DNA of the CDR3: TGCGCCAGCAGCTTTGGGACGGAGCCGGGCACCGGGGAGCTGTTTTTT. Translating it yields CASSFGTEPGTGELFF.

This clonotype was detected only a few times. The chain employs TRBV4-1 and TRBJ1-5; D gene ambiguous. V was shortened by 1 base and J by 2 bases, with 15 bases between the two germline ends. The CDR3 totals 17 residues. CDR1 is MGHRA and CDR2 is YSYEKL in the germline V gene. CDR3 DNA: TGCGCCAGCAGCCAAGGACTGAGTTTTCCAGGCAATCAGCCCCAGCATTTT. Protein product: CASSQGLSFPGNQPQHF.

This clonotype showed up many times. This chain connects TRBV12-3 or TRBV12-4 to TRBJ2-1, with 7 bases lining up with TRBD2. Trimming at V came to 3 bases and at J to 3 bases, leaving 5 bases not matched to a gene. The CDR3 covers 15 residues. The CDR3 protein is CASSLSRGDYNEQFF. The CDR3 DNA is TGTGCCAGCAGTTTGAGCCGGGGGGACTACAATGAGCAGTTCTTC.

The V call is TRBV5-1, the J call TRBJ1-2; TRBD1 matches at 11 bases. With 0 bases clipped from V and 6 bases from J, the junction kept 10 bases outside the gene matches. From germline, CDR1 is SGHRS and CDR2 YFSETQ. CDR3 length: 17 residues. The CDR3: CASSLAPGTGGGNGYTF. In DNA, the CDR3 is TGCGCCAGCAGCTTGGCCCCCGGGACAGGGGGAGGAAATGGCTACACCTTC.

This chain connects TRBV20-1 to TRBJ2-3; D is tentatively TRBD1 or TRBD2 (5 bases each). The CDR3 consists of 16 residues. Trimming removed 3 bases from V and 0 bases from J, with 16 bases in between. The germline CDR1 and CDR2 sequences are DFQATT and SNEGSKA (reference sequence). The CDR3, as DNA: TGCAGTGCTAGTCCCCCCGGGACGCCGAGCACAGATACGCAGTATTTT. It specifies CSASPPGTPSTDTQYF.

Only a few counts were recorded for this clonotype. V is TRBV11-2 and J is TRBJ2-7, with 7 bases identical to TRBD1. With V trimmed by 4 bases and J by 3 bases, 21 bases remained unmatched. The CDR3 has 19 amino acids. CDR1 is SGHAT, CDR2 FQNNGV, per germline. DNA of the CDR3: TGTGCCAGCAGCTCGTTCGTTACGACTGGGACAGCGCGGTTCTACGAGCAGTACTTC. It is translated as CASSSFVTTGTARFYEQYF.

The V call is TRBV9, the J call TRBJ2-1; 7 nucleotides line up with TRBD2. CDR3 length: 15 amino acids. Looked up from germline, CDR1 is SGDLS and CDR2 is YYNGEE. The J segment lost 5 bases and the V segment lost 0 bases, leaving 5 bases of the junction unmatched. As DNA, the CDR3 is TGTGCCAGCAGCGTAGACCAGCGGGACGACAATGAGCAGTTCTTC. Translation: CASSVDQRDDNEQFF. Using reference TRBV9 and TRBJ2-1 for the parts outside the CDR3, the full variable domain is DSGVTQTPKHLITATGQRVTLRCSPRSGDLSVYWYQQSLDQGLQFLIQYYNGEERAKGNILERFSAQQFPDLHSELNLSSLELGDSALYFCASSVDQRDDNEQFFGPGTRLTVL.

Only a few counts were recorded for this clonotype. The chain has TRBV5-1 and TRBJ2-3; perhaps TRBD2 as D (6 bases). Trimming stripped 5 bases from V and 6 bases from J, with 13 bases between. CDR3 length: 13 amino acids. Germline CDR1 and CDR2: SGHRS and YFSETQ. The CDR3 loop reads CASRVGLDDTQYF. The CDR3 DNA reads as TGCGCCAGCAGGGTGGGACTCGACGATACGCAGTATTTT.

This clonotype was detected many times. The J gene is TRBJ2-3, the V gene TRBV12-3 or TRBV12-4; maybe TRBD2 (7 bases). With 0 bases removed from V and 4 bases from J, the gap between germline ends came to 11 bases. The CDR3 runs 15 residues. The CDR3 nucleotides read TGTGCCAGCAGTTTAGCGGGGGGGCCTGCAGATACGCAGTATTTT. The encoded protein is CASSLAGGPADTQYF.

This clonotype was seen many times. One end of the junction varies from germline; a read error may be responsible. This chain links TRBV7-7 with TRBJ2-1; 11 positions agree with TRBD1. The CDR3 runs 14 residues. CDR1 is SSHAT and CDR2 is FNYEAQ in the germline V gene (reference sequence). The CDR3 DNA reads TGTGCTAGCAGCTTAGGGACAGGGGGCAATGAGCAGTTCTTC. It is translated as CASSLGTGGNEQFF.

This clonotype has only a few counts. This chain links TRBV6-6 with TRBJ2-5; TRBD2 matches at 7 bases. Germline V lookup: CDR1 MNHNY, CDR2 SVGAGI (reference sequence). The CDR3 has 16 amino acids. V shed 0 bases and J 1 base; nucleotides not matched to a gene: 5. The CDR3 DNA sequence: TGTGCCAGCAGTTACTCCCTTGCGGGGGTCCAAGAGACCCAGTACTTC. Amino acid sequence: CASSYSLAGVQETQYF.

This clonotype was observed a few times. The chain has TRBV7-2 and TRBJ1-6; a weak D match, TRBD1 (6 bases). The CDR3 runs to 14 residues. V lost 5 bases and J lost 8, with 13 bases in between. Germline CDR1 SGHTA, CDR2 FQGNSA. Written as DNA, the CDR3 is TGTGCCAGCAGCATACAAGGGGGGGATTCACCCCTCCACTTT. Protein: CASSIQGGDSPLHF.

This clonotype was seen a handful of times. The J gene is TRBJ1-1, the V gene TRBV7-6; weak D call: TRBD1 (5 bases). Germline V gene lookup returns CDR1 SGHVS and CDR2 FNYEAQ. The CDR3 covers 13 residues. The V and J ends lost 5 bases and 5 bases respectively, with 12 bases between them. CDR3 nucleotide sequence: TGTGCCAGCAGCCAGATCGGGGGGACTGAAGCTTTCTTT. This sequence encodes CASSQIGGTEAFF.

This clonotype was seen ten or more times. The rearrangement links TRBV6-5 to TRBJ1-2; possibly TRBD1 for D (6 bases). CDR1 is MNHEY and CDR2 is SVGAGI in the germline V gene. V was cut by 2 bases and J by 4 bases, with 14 bases left in between. This CDR3 contains 15 residues. The CDR3 is CASSYGMGASYGYTF. The DNA for the CDR3 is TGTGCCAGCAGTTACGGTATGGGGGCCAGCTATGGCTACACCTTC.

This clonotype appeared a few times. The chain couples TRBV29-1 to TRBJ2-7; D ambiguous. CDR1 is SQVTM, CDR2 ANQGSEA, per germline. The CDR3 spans 12 residues. The V end was cut by 6 bases, the J end by 3 bases, with 12 bases between. The CDR3 DNA sequence: TGCAGCGTCTTGACACAGAACTACGAGCAGTACGTC. Encoded protein: CSVLTQNYEQYV.

Ten or more counts support this clonotype. The rearrangement uses TRBV20-1 and TRBJ1-1; D remains ambiguous. The CDR3 totals 14 residues. CDR1 and CDR2 from the germline V gene are DFQATT and SNEGSKA (reference sequence). The V end lost 3 bases, the J end lost 0 bases, and 11 bases lay between the germline ends. The CDR3 is CSASGEKVNTEAFF. CDR3 nucleotides: TGCAGTGCTAGCGGGGAGAAGGTGAACACTGAAGCTTTCTTT.

This clonotype was counted a few times. This may come from a read error, since a much larger clone is one base off. The chain joins TRBV28 to TRBJ2-6; no definite D call. V lost 5 bases, J lost 0 bases, and 5 bases lay in between. This CDR3 region has 14 residues. The germline gives CDR1 MDHEN, CDR2 SYDVKM. The CDR3 nucleotides read TGTGCCAGCAGTGACATCTCTGGGGCCAACGTCCTGACTTTC. It translates to CASSDISGANVLTF.

The V gene is TRBV27, the J gene TRBJ2-3, with TRBD1 matching over 9 bases. The length of the CDR3 is 14 residues. V lost 7 bases to trimming and J lost 6 bases; unmatched junction nucleotides: 8. Germline loops: CDR1 MNHEY, CDR2 SMNVEV (reference sequence). CDR3 in amino acids: CASTSGTGRDTQYF. The CDR3 DNA reads TGTGCCAGCACCTCCGGGACAGGGAGGGATACGCAGTATTTT.

V usage is TRBV4-2 and J usage is TRBJ1-4, with D unresolved. Germline V lookup: CDR1 LGHNA, CDR2 YNFKEQ. The CDR3 runs to 15 residues. V was clipped by 7 bases and J by 0 bases, with 12 bases between them. DNA of the CDR3: TGTGCCAGCAACTCGGCAACGGCAACTAATGAAAAACTGTTTTTT. Translated, it gives CASNSATATNEKLFF.

V and J are TRBV10-3 and TRBJ2-2; D may correspond to TRBD1 or TRBD2 (6 bases each). This CDR3 is built from 20 residues. Trimming removed 0 bases from V and 4 bases from J, with 24 bases in between. The germline CDR1 and CDR2 sequences are ENHRY and SYGVKD. This CDR3 is CAISESTRARGSSGTGELFF. The CDR3 DNA is TGTGCCATCAGTGAGTCGACTAGGGCCAGGGGCTCAAGTGGCACCGGGGAGCTGTTTTTT.

The sample holds a few counts of this clonotype. The V call is TRBV4-1, the J call TRBJ1-6; D unresolved. CDR3 length: 14 residues. V lost 8 bases to trimming and J lost 10 bases, with 18 bases between them. CDR1 is MGHRA and CDR2 is YSYEKL in the germline V gene. CDR3: CASGLEGNRSPLHF. As DNA, the CDR3 is TGCGCCAGCGGATTGGAGGGAAATCGGTCACCCCTCCACTTT.

This clonotype came up a few times. This chain joins TRBV12-3 or TRBV12-4 and TRBJ1-2; no reliable D call. Trimming removed 5 bases from V and 4 bases from J, with 8 bases in between. The CDR3 length is 12 residues. This CDR3 is CASSRLGYGYTF. The CDR3 DNA reads as TGTGCCAGCAGTCGCTTAGGCTATGGCTACACCTTC.

The sample holds a few counts of this clonotype. The CDR3 reads CASRSDQETQYF. DNA of the CDR3: TGTGCCAGCAGATCGGACCAAGAGACCCAGTACTTC. The rearrangement uses TRBV2 and TRBJ2-5; D not resolved. CDR3 length: 12 residues. V lost 6 bases to trimming and J lost 0 bases, with 5 bases between them. Germline CDR1 reads SNHLY; CDR2 reads FYNNEI. The whole variable domain, filled in from reference TRBV2 and TRBJ2-5, reads EPEVTQTPSHQVTQMGQEVILRCVPISNHLYFYWYRQILGQKVEFLVSFYNNEISEKSEIFDDQFSVERPDGSNFTLKIRSTKLEDSAMYFCASRSDQETQYFGPGTRLLVL.

This clonotype was observed a few times. The gene calls are TRBV19 and TRBJ2-1; D not certain. CDR3 length: 16 residues. Germline V gives CDR1 LNHDA, CDR2 SQIVND (reference sequence). Trimming cost V 3 bases and J 0 bases, with 12 bases left between them. The DNA for the CDR3 is TGTGCCAGTAGTATTTTCCAGGTCGGCTCCTACAATGAGCAGTTCTTC. It codes for CASSIFQVGSYNEQFF.

The CDR3 nucleotides read TGTGCCAGCAGCTTAGCGGCAGGCTCTGGAAACACCATATATTTT. Its translation: CASSLAAGSGNTIYF. The chain employs TRBV7-2 and TRBJ1-3; D remains unclear. Trimming took 0 bases from V and 0 from J, leaving 6 bases between them. The V gene's germline CDR1 is SGHTA and CDR2 FQGNSA. The CDR3 is 15 amino acids.